This T cell receptor beta chain was obtained from a study of PD-1 blockade in classical Hodgkin lymphoma. Sequencing was performed with immunoSEQ multiplex PCR; in TCRdb, only in-frame clones are kept and a portion is missing. The sample lists some 14,000 clones, 60% to 80% occurring once. Patients all relapsed after autologous stem cell transplantation, and there was variation in brentuximab vedotin exposure. Germline V CDR1 and CDR2: SGHTA, FQGNSA. CDR3 length: 15 amino acids. J gave up 10 bases and V 7 bases, and 11 bases lay outside the gene matches. V usage is TRBV7-2 and J usage is TRBJ1-6; 9 positions agree with TRBD1. The receptor's source is a human donor with classical Hodgkin lymphoma. The sample in question was peripheral blood mononuclear cells (PBMCs), obtained before the second cycle of nivolumab. CDR3 coding DNA: TGTGCCAGCAACTTCCACGGACAGGGGCTATCACCCCTCCACTTT. Translating gives CASNFHGQGLSPLHF. Using reference TRBV7-2 and TRBJ1-6 for the parts outside the CDR3, the full variable domain is GAGVSQSPSNKVTEKGKDVELRCDPISGHTALYWYRQSLGQGLEFLIYFQGNSAPDKSGLPSDRFSAERTGGSVSTLTIQRTQQEDSAVYLCASNFHGQGLSPLHFGNGTRLTVT.